The entry below gives a single T cell receptor beta chain sequence along with its context. This table comes from immunoSEQ multiplex PCR, and its TCRdb copy is limited to in-frame clones, with some not included. The table has about 90,000 clones, 70% to 90% seen once; the top ten hold around 2.9%. CDR3 length: 15 residues. Per the germline V gene, CDR1 is SEHNR and CDR2 is FQNEAQ (reference sequence). V was clipped by 4 bases and J by 1 base; unmatched bases: 6. These data belong to a study of glioma-infiltrating T cells after dendritic cell vaccination. The sequence derives from a human donor with glioblastoma. The sample consisted of blood, taken before dendritic cell vaccination. This rearrangement joins TRBV7-9 to TRBJ1-1, with 7 bases that match TRBD1. CDR3 loop: CASSSRGQANTEAFF. The CDR3 DNA follows: TGTGCCAGCAGCTCCAGAGGACAGGCGAACACTGAAGCTTTCTTT.